The 24 T cell receptor beta chains given below trace back to one sample, sequenced in a study of blood T cell repertoires in COVID-19. The repertoire was sequenced with immunoSEQ multiplex PCR; TCRdb's copy has only in-frame clones and lacks some. The sample lists around 280,000 clones, just under 90% occurring once. The specimen sequenced was peripheral blood. Every receptor here comes from a woman in her twenties or thirties with COVID-19, enrolled during active disease.

The CDR3 spells CASSVTSGTTNEKLFF. The CDR3 nucleotides are TGTGCCAGCAGCGTTACCTCCGGGACAACTAATGAAAAACTGTTTTTT. The chain has TRBV7-8 and TRBJ1-4; no definite D call. Trimming took 5 bases from V and 0 from J, leaving 13 bases between them. The CDR3 is made up of 16 amino acids. Germline V lookup: CDR1 SGHVS, CDR2 FQNEAQ.

This clone is a singleton in its sample. The V gene is TRBV5-1, the J gene TRBJ1-5; possible D gene TRBD1, 6 bases. This CDR3 is built from 13 residues. V lost 4 bases and J lost 4, with 9 bases in between. Germline loops: CDR1 SGHRS, CDR2 YFSETQ. CDR3 sequence: CASSIDRNQPQHF. The CDR3 DNA reads as TGCGCCAGCAGCATTGACAGGAATCAGCCCCAGCATTTT.

The chain carries TRBV25-1 and TRBJ1-5; D is perhaps TRBD1 (5 bases). Germline-derived CDR1 and CDR2 are MGHDK and SYGVNS. The CDR3 consists of 12 residues. V was shortened by 3 bases and J by 7 bases, with 7 bases between the two germline ends. CDR3 bases: TGTGCCAGCAGTGATGGGGCACAGCCCCAGCATTTT. Amino acids: CASSDGAQPQHF.

The chain employs TRBV28 and TRBJ1-2; D ambiguous. V was pared by 2 bases and J by 3 bases, with 10 bases between. CDR3 length: 14 residues. Germline V gives CDR1 MDHEN, CDR2 SYDVKM. The CDR3, as DNA: TGTGCCAGCAGTTTACCCGGCGGATACTATGGCTACACCTTC. Encoded protein: CASSLPGGYYGYTF.

As concerns this clone: The sample has other DNA sequences that encode this CDR3 too. The chain recombines TRBV28 with TRBJ1-1, with D unresolved. CDR1 MDHEN and CDR2 SYDVKM come from the germline V gene. Trimming shortened V by 6 bases and J by 0 bases, and 8 bases separated the two germline ends. The CDR3 consists of 13 residues. The CDR3 coding sequence is TGTGCCAGCAGCCGGAGGCTGAACACTGAAGCTTTCTTT. It encodes CASSRRLNTEAFF.

This clone was seen once. The chain links TRBV29-1 to TRBJ2-3, with D possibly being TRBD2 (5 bases). V lost 4 bases to trimming and J lost 3 bases, with 11 bases between them. From germline, CDR1 is SQVTM and CDR2 ANQGSEA. The CDR3 runs 13 residues. Here the CDR3 DNA reads TGCAGCGTTGGGGGAGTTGGGACAGATACGCAGTATTTT. This translates into CSVGGVGTDTQYF.

This chain links TRBV2 with TRBJ2-5; 15 bases are a match to TRBD2. CDR1 and CDR2 from the germline V gene are SNHLY and FYNNEI. The CDR3 is 16 amino acids. J gave up 5 bases and V 6 bases, and 7 bases lay outside the gene matches. CDR3 loop: CASRVGLAGGGETQYF. As DNA, the CDR3 is TGTGCCAGCAGAGTGGGACTAGCGGGGGGAGGGGAGACCCAGTACTTC.

This clone was observed a single time. This chain uses TRBV28 with TRBJ1-6; the D is unclear. Trimming cost V 2 bases and J 8 bases, with 7 bases left between them. From germline, CDR1 is MDHEN and CDR2 SYDVKM. CDR3 length equals 13 residues. The CDR3 sequence is CASSLLLYSPLHF. In DNA, the CDR3 is TGTGCCAGCAGTTTACTCCTATATTCACCCCTCCACTTT.

The chain employs TRBV6-5 and TRBJ1-1; D possibly corresponds to TRBD1 (5 bases). The V gene's germline CDR1 is MNHEY and CDR2 SVGAGI. V dropped 6 bases and J dropped 1 base, with 12 bases sitting between them. The CDR3 runs 14 residues. CDR3 sequence (DNA): TGTGCCAGCAGCTTCGCGGGGGGGAACACTGAAGCTTTCTTT. It is translated as CASSFAGGNTEAFF.

J is TRBJ2-3 and V is TRBV15, with 10 bases lining up with TRBD1. The CDR3 has 17 amino acids. V lost 1 base, J lost 4 bases, and 8 bases stayed unmatched. Germline V CDR1 and CDR2: LNHNV, YYDKDF (reference sequence). The CDR3 sequence is CATSRAGLGQGADTQYF. The CDR3 region has the DNA TGTGCCACCAGCAGAGCGGGGCTCGGACAGGGGGCAGATACGCAGTATTTT.

This clone came up a few times. V usage is TRBV7-6 and J usage is TRBJ1-3, with D possibly being TRBD1 (6 bases). Looked up from germline, CDR1 is SGHVS and CDR2 is FNYEAQ. V was trimmed by 6 bases and J by 2 bases, leaving 14 bases between them. The CDR3 covers 15 residues. CDR3 nucleotide sequence: TGTGCCAGCAGTCTCCGGGACACCCCTGGAAACACCATATATTTT. It yields the protein CASSLRDTPGNTIYF.

The rearrangement joins TRBV4-1 to TRBJ1-3, with TRBD1 as a possible D gene (5 bases). Per germline, CDR1 MGHRA and CDR2 YSYEKL. This CDR3 comprises 14 residues. V was shortened by 2 bases and J by 8 bases, with 13 bases between the two germline ends. The CDR3, as DNA: TGCGCCAGCAGCCAATCACAGGTTGAGGACACCATATATTTT. Residues: CASSQSQVEDTIYF.

The rearrangement links TRBV28 to TRBJ1-4; possibly TRBD1 for D (6 bases). CDR1 is MDHEN, CDR2 SYDVKM, per germline. Trimming pared 3 bases from V and 1 base from J, leaving 15 bases between. The CDR3 sequence is 17 residues long. The CDR3 sequence is CASSFDAGDVTNEKLFF. The CDR3 DNA is TGTGCCAGCAGTTTTGATGCAGGGGACGTAACTAATGAAAAACTGTTTTTT.

This clone was detected once. This chain joins TRBV18 and TRBJ1-2, with D unclear. CDR3 size: 11 residues. With 5 bases removed from V and 8 bases from J, the gap between germline ends came to 9 bases. Germline V CDR1 and CDR2: KGHSH, LQKENI. This chain's CDR3 is CASSTGGGYTF. The CDR3 DNA reads TGTGCCAGCTCAACCGGAGGCGGCTACACCTTC.

The genes are TRBV29-1 and TRBJ1-1, with 7 positions matching TRBD1. Germline V CDR1 and CDR2: SQVTM, ANQGSEA. CDR3 length equals 12 residues. V lost 7 bases and J lost 2; bases outside the gene matches: 4. The CDR3 DNA reads as TGCAGCGGCGGGACAGCCAACACTGAAGCTTTCTTT. Residues: CSGGTANTEAFF.

The chain carries TRBV19 and TRBJ2-7; 12 nucleotides agree with TRBD2. The CDR3 extends over 16 amino acids. Unmatched junction bases numbered 10, after V lost 3 bases and J lost 7 bases. Germline V gene lookup returns CDR1 LNHDA and CDR2 SQIVND (reference sequence). CDR3 loop: CASSILAGGPMREQYF. The DNA of the CDR3 is TGTGCCAGTAGTATCCTAGCGGGGGGGCCTATGCGGGAGCAGTACTTC. Full variable domain (rest looked up from reference TRBV19 and TRBJ2-7): DGGITQSPKYLFRKEGQNVTLSCEQNLNHDAMYWYRQDPGQGLRLIYYSQIVNDFQKGDIAEGYSVSREKKESFPLTVTSAQKNPTAFYLCASSILAGGPMREQYFGPGTRLTVT.

With respect to this clone: This specimen includes other DNA sequences encoding the same CDR3. V gene TRBV5-1 combines with J gene TRBJ1-1, with a possible D match to TRBD1 (5 bases). The germline gives CDR1 SGHRS, CDR2 YFSETQ. This CDR3 contains 13 residues. The germline V and J ends were trimmed by 2 bases and 1 base, with 6 bases remaining between them. CDR3 sequence: CASSFTGNTEAFF. For the CDR3, the DNA is TGCGCCAGCAGCTTCACAGGGAACACTGAAGCTTTCTTT. Combining the CDR3 with reference TRBV5-1 and TRBJ1-1 gives the whole variable domain KAGVTQTPRYLIKTRGQQVTLSCSPISGHRSVSWYQQTPGQGLQFLFEYFSETQRNKGNFPGRFSGRQFSNSRSEMNVSTLELGDSALYLCASSFTGNTEAFFGQGTRLTVV.

This clone appeared once. The chain employs TRBV19 and TRBJ1-6; D unresolved. The germline V and J ends were trimmed by 6 bases and 8 bases, with 14 bases remaining between them. This CDR3 has 14 amino acids. CDR1 is LNHDA, CDR2 SQIVND, per germline (reference sequence). The CDR3 is CASSPGFRDSPLHF. The CDR3 DNA follows: TGTGCCAGTAGCCCGGGGTTTCGAGATTCACCCCTCCACTTT.

CDR3 DNA: TGTGCCAGCTCGACAGCGGGAAACACCATATATTTT. It translates to CASSTAGNTIYF. This chain links TRBV18 with TRBJ1-3; TRBD1 might be the D (5 bases). Trimming stripped 6 bases from V and 4 bases from J, with 7 bases between. Germline CDR1 reads KGHSH; CDR2 reads LQKENI. The CDR3 extends over 12 amino acids.

This clone was found once. This chain uses TRBV19 with TRBJ1-5; D perhaps matches TRBD1 (6 bases). Trimming cost V 4 bases and J 4 bases, with 20 bases left between them. Germline V gene sequence: CDR1 LNHDA, CDR2 SQIVND (reference sequence). The CDR3 loop spans 17 amino acids. CDR3: CASSSRSRGGPNQPQHF. CDR3 coding DNA: TGTGCCAGTAGTAGCCGATCCCGAGGGGGACCTAATCAGCCCCAGCATTTT.

This chain joins TRBV3-1 (or the pseudogene TRBV3-2) and TRBJ2-7; 12 nucleotides line up with TRBD1. This CDR3 spans 15 amino acids. V was pared by 3 bases and J by 7 bases, with 7 bases of the junction left unmatched. In germline, CDR1 is LGHDT, CDR2 YNNKEL (reference sequence). CDR3 coding DNA: TGTGCCAGCAGCCAGCCCGGGACAGGGGGCTGGGAGCAGTACTTC. Its protein is CASSQPGTGGWEQYF.

This clone was counted once. J is TRBJ1-5 and V is TRBV2; possible D gene TRBD1, 6 bases. The ends were cut back, 6 bases at V and 4 bases at J, with 19 bases in the middle. Per germline, CDR1 SNHLY and CDR2 FYNNEI. CDR3 length equals 16 residues. The CDR3: CASSAAGQLLNQPQHF. DNA of the CDR3: TGTGCCAGCAGCGCAGCCGGACAGTTACTTAATCAGCCCCAGCATTTT.

The chain uses TRBV3-1 (or the pseudogene TRBV3-2) and TRBJ1-2; 9 nucleotides align to TRBD1. V lost 2 bases, J lost 6 bases, and 4 bases stayed unmatched. From germline, CDR1 is LGHDT and CDR2 YNNKEL (reference sequence). The CDR3 covers 14 residues. The CDR3 region is CASSQTGTGNGYTF. DNA of the CDR3: TGTGCCAGCAGCCAAACAGGGACAGGGAATGGCTACACCTTC.

The chain employs TRBV6-4 and TRBJ2-2; 9 positions agree with TRBD1. This CDR3 is 15 amino acids long. Germline V gene lookup returns CDR1 MRHNA and CDR2 SNTAGT. V was pared by 2 bases and J by 6 bases, with 4 bases of the junction left unmatched. The CDR3 DNA is TGTGCCAGCAGTGACGGGACAGGGCCTTCCGGGGAGCTGTTTTTT. Translating it yields CASSDGTGPSGELFF.